The clone carrying this TCR beta chain was found many times. Its antigen is unidentified. The data belong to a study of CD8 T cells in ankylosing spondylitis. The CDR3 is made up of 16 amino acids. Germline CDR1 reads LNHNV; CDR2 reads YYDKDF (reference sequence). After removal of 5 bases from V and 0 bases from J, the junction contained 6 bases not matched to a gene. The authors made TCR beta libraries by quantitative 5'-RACE with molecular barcodes. One entry per CDR3 protein results from TCRdb running MiXCR on the 5' RACE reads. The data hold tens of thousands of distinct CDR3 sequences, with more than 8.5% observed a single time. Findings and caveats of the study: One TCR beta motif, made up of under ten highly homologous variants, appeared characteristic of ankylosing spondylitis blood. Reported data indicate significant enrichment of disease-linked clones within matched ankylosing spondylitis synovial fluid.

Sequenced material: blood, either unsorted or a sorted T cell fraction (not recorded which). This TCR was sampled from a male donor with ankylosing spondylitis. The chain joins TRBV15 to TRBJ2-4; 8 bases fit TRBD1. Written as DNA, the CDR3 is TGTGCCACCAGCGCTAACAGGGGGAGAGCCAAAAACATTCAGTACTTC. Residues: CATSANRGRAKNIQYF. The full variable domain, completed using reference TRBV15 and TRBJ2-4, is DAMVIQNPRYQVTQFGKPVTLSCSQTLNHNVMYWYQQKSSQAPKLLFHYYDKDFNNEADTPDNFQSRRPNTSFCFLDIRSPGLGDTAMYLCATSANRGRAKNIQYFGAGTRLSVL.